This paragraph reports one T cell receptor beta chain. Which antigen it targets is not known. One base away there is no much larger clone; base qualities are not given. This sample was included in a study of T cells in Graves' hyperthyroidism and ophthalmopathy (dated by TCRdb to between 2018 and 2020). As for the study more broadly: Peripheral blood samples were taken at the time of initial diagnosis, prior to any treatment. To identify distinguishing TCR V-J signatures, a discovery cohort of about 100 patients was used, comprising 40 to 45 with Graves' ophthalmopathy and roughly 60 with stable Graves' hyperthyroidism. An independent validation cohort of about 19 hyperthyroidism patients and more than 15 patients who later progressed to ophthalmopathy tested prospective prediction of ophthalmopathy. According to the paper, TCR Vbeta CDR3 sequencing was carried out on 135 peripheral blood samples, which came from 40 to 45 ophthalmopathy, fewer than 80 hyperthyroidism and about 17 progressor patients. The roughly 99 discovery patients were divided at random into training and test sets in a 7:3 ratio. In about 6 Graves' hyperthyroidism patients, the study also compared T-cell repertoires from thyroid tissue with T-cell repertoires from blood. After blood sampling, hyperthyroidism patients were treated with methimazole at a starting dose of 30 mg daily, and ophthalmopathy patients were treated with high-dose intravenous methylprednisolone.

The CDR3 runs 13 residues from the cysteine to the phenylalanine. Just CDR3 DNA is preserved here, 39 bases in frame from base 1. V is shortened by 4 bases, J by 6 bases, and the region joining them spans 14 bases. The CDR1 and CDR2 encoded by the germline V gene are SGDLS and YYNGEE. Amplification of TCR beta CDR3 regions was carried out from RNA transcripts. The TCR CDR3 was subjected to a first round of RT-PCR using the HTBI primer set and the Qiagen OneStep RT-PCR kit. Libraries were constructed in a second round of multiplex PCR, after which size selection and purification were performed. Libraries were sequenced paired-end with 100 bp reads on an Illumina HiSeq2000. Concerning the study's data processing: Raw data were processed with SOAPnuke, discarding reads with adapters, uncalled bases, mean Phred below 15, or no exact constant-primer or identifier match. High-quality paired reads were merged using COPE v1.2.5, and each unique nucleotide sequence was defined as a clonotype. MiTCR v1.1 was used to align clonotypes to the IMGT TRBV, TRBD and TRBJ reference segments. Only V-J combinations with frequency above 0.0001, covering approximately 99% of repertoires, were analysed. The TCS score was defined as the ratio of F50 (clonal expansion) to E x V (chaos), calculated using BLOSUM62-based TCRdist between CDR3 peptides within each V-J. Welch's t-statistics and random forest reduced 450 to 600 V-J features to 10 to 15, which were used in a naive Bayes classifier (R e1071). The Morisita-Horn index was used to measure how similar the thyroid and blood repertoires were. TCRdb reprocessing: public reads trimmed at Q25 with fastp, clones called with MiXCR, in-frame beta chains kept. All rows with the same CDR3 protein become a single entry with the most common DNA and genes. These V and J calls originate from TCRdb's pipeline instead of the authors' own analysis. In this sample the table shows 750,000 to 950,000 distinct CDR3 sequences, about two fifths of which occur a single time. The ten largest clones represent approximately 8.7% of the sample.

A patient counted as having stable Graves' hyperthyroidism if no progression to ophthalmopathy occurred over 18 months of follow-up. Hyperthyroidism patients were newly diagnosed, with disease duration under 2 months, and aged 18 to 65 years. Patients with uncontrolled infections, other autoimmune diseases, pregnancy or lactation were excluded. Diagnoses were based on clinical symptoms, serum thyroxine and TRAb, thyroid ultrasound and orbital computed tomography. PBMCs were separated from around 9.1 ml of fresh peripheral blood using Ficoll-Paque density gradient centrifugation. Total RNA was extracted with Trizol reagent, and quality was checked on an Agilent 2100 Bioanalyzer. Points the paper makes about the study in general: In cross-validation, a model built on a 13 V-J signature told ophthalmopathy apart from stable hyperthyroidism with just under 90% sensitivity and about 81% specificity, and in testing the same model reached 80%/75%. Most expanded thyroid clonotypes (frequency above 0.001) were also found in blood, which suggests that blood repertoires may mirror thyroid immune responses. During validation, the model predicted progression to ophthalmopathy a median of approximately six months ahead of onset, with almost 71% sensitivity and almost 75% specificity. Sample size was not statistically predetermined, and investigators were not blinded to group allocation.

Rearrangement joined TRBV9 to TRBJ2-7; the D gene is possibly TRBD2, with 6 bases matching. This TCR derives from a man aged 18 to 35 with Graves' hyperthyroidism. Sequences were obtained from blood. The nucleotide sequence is TGTGCCAGCAGCACCCCAGGGACTCGCGAGCAGTACTTC. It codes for CASSTPGTREQYF.